The text below deals with one T cell receptor beta chain. Its matching antigen is unknown. These data belong to a study of T-cell reconstitution after alpha-beta-depleted transplantation in children. Whole-study results and caveats: Several hundred rapidly expanded clones from non-depleted graft cells reportedly supplied alpha-beta T cells about two months post-transplant. Surviving recipient T cells and thymic progenitors produced the high day-60 TCRbeta diversity seen in some patients.

Germline V gives CDR1 SGHNT, CDR2 YENEEA. The length of the CDR3 is 16 residues. The ends lost 6 bases at V and 0 bases at J; junction bases unmatched: 8. TCRbeta library preparation incorporated unique molecular identifiers. TCRdb recomputed calls from the PCR reads with MiXCR, one row per CDR3 protein. The data hold roughly 570,000 distinct CDR3 sequences, with approximately 30% observed a single time. The chain couples TRBV11-3 to TRBJ2-1, with 7 bases identical to TRBD2. This TCR came from a boy less than two years old with Wiskott-Aldrich syndrome, due to receive a stem cell transplant. Sequenced here: PBMCs, sampled before TCRalphabeta/CD19-depleted stem cell transplant. The chain's CDR3 is CASSPGLLSSYNEQFF. For the CDR3, the DNA is TGTGCCAGCAGTCCGGGACTACTCAGCTCCTACAATGAGCAGTTCTTC.